The present T cell receptor beta chain was sequenced within a study of graft-versus-host responses after intestinal transplantation (dated by TCRdb to the early 2020s). Turning to the overall study: Recipients received multivisceral, liver-intestinal, or isolated intestinal transplants. Rather than being sequenced by the commercial service, samples from three later patients were sequenced in-house on an Illumina MiSeq and processed with MiXCR. To identify alloreactive clones, pre-transplant mixed lymphocyte reaction products were sequenced and compared with unstimulated pre-transplant donor and recipient T cells. Every recipient was given anti-thymocyte globulin induction, then maintenance tacrolimus and steroids for 3 to 4 years. The cohort enrolled 20 to 30 intestinal transplant recipients, one of whom was a retransplant, and a few patients without pretransplant specimens were excluded. Bulk TCR-beta CDR3 sequencing was used to track graft-versus-host and host-versus-graft alloreactive T cell clones in the graft, circulation and bone marrow after intestinal transplantation. Donor T cell macrochimerism was defined as a peak of at least 4% donor T cells among recipient peripheral blood mononuclear cells.

Library method: the immunoSEQ multiplex PCR assay. For most patients, genomic DNA was subjected to high-throughput TCR-beta CDR3 sequencing by Adaptive Biotechnologies. Per the authors' processing: TCR sequencing data for more than 15 patients were retrieved from Adaptive's ImmunoSEQ software; a few other patients were processed with MiXCR and VDJtools. CDR3 nucleotide sequences shared between donor and recipient were removed because their origin could not be assigned. Alloreactive clones required at least 2-fold expansion over unstimulated cells and minimum CFSE-low frequency of 0.002% (template counts) or 0.001% (read counts). Clones detected in sequenced pre-transplant spleen, lymph node, or MLR CFSE-low populations of the donor or recipient were defined as mappable. The cumulative frequency of alloreactive clones was calculated as a percentage of all sequences, weighted by copy number. The immuneACCESS repertoire file appears here via TCRdb, limited to in-frame rearrangements. These files lack a portion of the clones; in checked studies, under half of the deficit traces to unresolved V genes, and the cause of the others is not known. Clonal size and the V and J genes are those of that table, whereas D and trimming came from the DNA. The sample table contains approximately 9,600 clones; only one count was recorded for over 90% of them. The top ten hold approximately 3.6% of the sample.

Results the study describes overall, beyond this receptor: GvH clones were found in recipient bone marrow, and some of the GvH clones appeared earlier in ileal mucosa or blood, which is consistent with an intestinal mucosal origin. Peak levels of circulating GvH clones were associated with declines in HvG clones early after transplant. High GvH to HvG T cell clonal ratios were observed in the allografts of patients with donor T cell macrochimerism. The conclusions were limited by the relatively low number and heterogeneity of the intestinal transplant patients.

A remark on this clone: Its antigen is currently not known. Within one base of it there is no much larger clone, and no base qualities were kept.

In the first month after transplant, blood samples were collected up to 4 times, and after that at least monthly when available. The CDR3 sequence holds 11 residues, the cysteine and phenylalanine included. CDR3 DNA only is kept here, 33 bases in frame from base 1. CDR1 and CDR2 were assigned from the germline V gene as MNHEY and SVGAGI. Deletion took 4 bases off V and 10 bases off J, with a span of 10 bases between the germline ends. The chain joins TRBV6-5 to TRBJ1-1, with no confidently assigned D gene. The clonotype comes from a human patient who received an intestinal transplant, so some T cells may come from the graft donor. This sample comprised PBMCs, obtained roughly 6 weeks after intestinal transplantation. The CDR3 reads as follows: CASSSVLAAFF. The DNA sequence is as follows: TGTGCCAGCAGTTCAGTATTGGCAGCTTTCTTT.